The clone carrying this T cell receptor beta chain has ten or more counts. What it binds is unknown. This sample was included in a study of T cells in Graves' hyperthyroidism and ophthalmopathy. The study's findings and limits: The model identified upcoming ophthalmopathy a median approximately six months ahead of onset.

PBMCs came from about 10 ml fresh peripheral blood. Unmatched junction bases numbered 6, after V lost 5 bases and J lost 4 bases. There are 14 residues in the CDR3. Per the germline V gene, CDR1 is MDHEN and CDR2 is SYDVKM. Amplified TCR beta CDR3 regions came from RNA transcripts. HTBI primers were employed in a first-round RT-PCR of the TCR CDR3. In TCRdb, the multiplex PCR reads were re-called with MiXCR into one record per CDR3 protein. The table shows roughly 380,000 distinct CDR3 sequences, with approximately 15% occurring only once. The sample comprised blood. The chain is built from TRBV28 and TRBJ2-5; TRBD1 matches 8 bases. The sequence was obtained from a woman aged 55-69 years with Graves' hyperthyroidism. CDR3 in DNA: TGTGCCAGCAGTCCGACAGGGGCCCGAGAGACCCAGTACTTC. Its translation is CASSPTGARETQYF.